This T cell receptor beta chain derives from a study of CD8+ T cells in alopecia areata (dated by TCRdb to 2017 to 2018). Notes on the research overall: The treated patients, all with moderate-to-severe alopecia areata, were enrolled in an open-label pilot trial of oral tofacitinib given at 5 to 10 mg twice daily. RNA came from the PAXgene miRNA kit for fixed scalp, the miRNeasy kit for PBMCs, and the RNeasy kit for mouse skin. Scalp tissue and sorted CD4+ and CD8+ peripheral blood T cells from patchy and totalis/universalis alopecia areata patients and from healthy controls were covered by human TCRbeta sequencing. Biopsies were taken from tofacitinib-treated patients at baseline and at 4 and 24 weeks of treatment, and a later scalp biopsy was taken in several of the tofacitinib-treated patients. Patients received tofacitinib for 6 to 18 months and were then followed off drug for 6 months to check for delayed response and recurrence. Scalp clonality was compared across normal scalp (n=4), patchy alopecia areata scalp (n=8), and alopecia totalis/universalis scalp (n=8). High-throughput TCRbeta sequencing was used to examine T cell clonal expansion in alopecia areata in both the C3H/HeJ mouse model and human patients. For the treated patients, the SALT score, which quantifies what percentage of scalp surface area is affected, served as the measure of disease severity. immunoSEQ multiplex PCR using 35 Vbeta forward primers and 13 Jbeta reverse primers was used to amplify TCRbeta CDR3 regions. General conclusions and limits of the study: Because the treated cohort was small and included a single nonresponder, larger studies are needed to assess links between baseline CD8+ expansion and response. Shared TCR sequences between patients were less evident than in mice, which may be partly attributable to HLA diversity in the patient population. Many expanded lesional clones persisted in scalp and blood during tofacitinib treatment, which may partly explain relapse after stopping treatment. Scalp clonality and the number of expanded CD8+ clones among the top 100 scalp clones were significantly decreased by tofacitinib. Resident alphabeta T cells in normal human skin are also sequenced, complicating scalp TCR repertoire analysis, unlike mouse skin dominated by gammadelta T cells. Higher clonality and more expanded CD8+ clones were observed in lesional scalp than in normal scalp, particularly in alopecia totalis/universalis, a finding suggestive of antigenic drive.

With respect to this clone: Its specific antigen is unknown. No much larger clonotype is one base removed from it; base qualities were not supplied.

According to the study, the label for this sample's treatment or condition signals: oral pan-JAK inhibitor, 5-10 mg twice daily. Peripheral blood and lesional scalp punch biopsies were obtained from patients with alopecia areata. PBMCs were isolated by density centrifugation and stained for CD3, CD4 and CD8, and CD4+ and CD8+ T cells were sorted on a FACSAria. Including the terminal cysteine and phenylalanine, the CDR3 comprises 12 residues. Only the CDR3 region is kept as DNA, spanning 36 bases read in frame from base 1. CDR1 GTSNPN and CDR2 SVGIG are derived from the germline V gene (reference sequence). The V end loses 3 bases and the J end loses 6 bases, and a stretch of 9 bases separates them. The library came from the immunoSEQ multiplex PCR assay. For TCR sequencing, RNA was extracted from every sample and reverse transcribed into cDNA to serve as template. SuperScript III was used for first-strand cDNA synthesis, primed with a 2:1 mix of oligo-dT and random hexamers. A synthetic immune receptor repertoire was used to assess amplification bias, and residual bias was removed computationally. Concerning the study's data processing: Raw reads were preprocessed to remove errors, and CDR3 was defined by IMGT conventions from the conserved cysteine to phenylalanine. Clonality was computed by normalizing Shannon entropy by log2 of the number of productive unique TCRs and subtracting the result from 1. Whether scalp clones were CD4 or CD8 was inferred by matching scalp TCRbeta sequences against CD4 and CD8 repertoires sorted from blood. The source is immuneACCESS, and TCRdb retained only in-frame sequences with V and J called. Part of the clones is not carried over; for the studies checked, unresolved V genes explain less than half of this, and the remainder is unexplained. V and J calls and clone size are as listed in that table; D and trimming were resolved from the DNA. This sample comprises about 270,000 clones, 60% of them detected only once. The ten largest clones take up 0.75% to 0.95% of the sample.

The clonotype originates from a human donor with alopecia areata. Here the sequenced sample was CD4+ T cells sorted from blood, taken at approximately week 51, from a patient treated with tofacitinib. The chain is encoded by TRBV30 joined to TRBJ1-3; the D segment cannot be called with confidence. The DNA sequence is as follows: TGTGCCTGGAGCGCTGATTTAAACACCATATATTTT. It codes for CAWSADLNTIYF.